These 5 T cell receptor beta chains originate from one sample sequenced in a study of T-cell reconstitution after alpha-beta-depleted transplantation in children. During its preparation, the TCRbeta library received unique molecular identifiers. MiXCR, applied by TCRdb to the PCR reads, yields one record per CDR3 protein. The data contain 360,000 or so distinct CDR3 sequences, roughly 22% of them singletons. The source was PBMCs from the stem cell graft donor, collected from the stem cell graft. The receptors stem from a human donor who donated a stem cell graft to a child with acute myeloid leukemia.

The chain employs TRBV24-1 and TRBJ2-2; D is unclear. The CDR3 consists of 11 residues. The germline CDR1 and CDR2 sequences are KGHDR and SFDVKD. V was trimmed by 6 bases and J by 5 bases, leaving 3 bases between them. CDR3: CATSRTGELFF. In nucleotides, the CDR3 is TGTGCCACCAGTAGAACCGGGGAGCTGTTTTTT.

The CDR3 sequence is CASSFEGNLYNEQFF. DNA for the CDR3: TGTGCCAGCAGTTTTGAGGGGAACCTCTACAATGAGCAGTTCTTC. The rearrangement uses TRBV12-3 or TRBV12-4 and TRBJ2-1; D may correspond to TRBD1 or TRBD2 (5 bases each). This CDR3 region has 15 residues. Trimming shortened V by 3 bases and J by 3 bases, and 12 bases separated the two germline ends.

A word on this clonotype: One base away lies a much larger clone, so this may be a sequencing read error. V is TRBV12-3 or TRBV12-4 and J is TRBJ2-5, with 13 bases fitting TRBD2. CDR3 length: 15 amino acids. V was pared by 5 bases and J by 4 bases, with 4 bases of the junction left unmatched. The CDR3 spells CASSPGTSGIETQYF. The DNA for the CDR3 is TGTGCCAGCAGTCCCGGGACTAGCGGGATAGAGACCCAGTACTTC.

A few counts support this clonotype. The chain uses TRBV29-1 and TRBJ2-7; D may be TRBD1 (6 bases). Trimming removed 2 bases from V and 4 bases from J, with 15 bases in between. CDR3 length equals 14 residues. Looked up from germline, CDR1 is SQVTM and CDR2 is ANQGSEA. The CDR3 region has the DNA TGCAGCGTTGAAATAACAGGGTCTGGTTACGAGCAGTACTTC. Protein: CSVEITGSGYEQYF.

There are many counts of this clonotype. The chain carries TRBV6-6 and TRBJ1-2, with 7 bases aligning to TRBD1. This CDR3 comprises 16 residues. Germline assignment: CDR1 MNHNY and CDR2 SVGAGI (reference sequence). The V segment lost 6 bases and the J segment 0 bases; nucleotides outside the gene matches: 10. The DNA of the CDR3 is TGTGCCAGCAGGCAAGACAGGGCCCCTACTAACTATGGCTACACCTTC. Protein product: CASRQDRAPTNYGYTF.